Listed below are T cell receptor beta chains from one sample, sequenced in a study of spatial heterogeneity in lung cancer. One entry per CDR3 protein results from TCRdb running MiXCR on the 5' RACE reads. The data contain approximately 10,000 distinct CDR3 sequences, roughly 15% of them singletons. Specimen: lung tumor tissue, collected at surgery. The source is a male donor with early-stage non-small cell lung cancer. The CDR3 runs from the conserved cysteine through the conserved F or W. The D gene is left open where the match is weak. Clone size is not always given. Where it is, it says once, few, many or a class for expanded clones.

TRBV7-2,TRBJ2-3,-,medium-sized,CASSLSKGDTQYF,TGTGCCAGCAGCTTATCTAAGGGAGATACGCAGTATTTT
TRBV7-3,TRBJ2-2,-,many,CASSLKVGVNTGELFF,TGTGCCAGCAGCTTAAAAGTGGGGGTGAACACCGGGGAGCTGTTTTTT
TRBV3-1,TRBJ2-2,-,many,CASSQGGAGTGELFF,TGTGCCAGCAGCCAAGGGGGGGCTGGAACCGGGGAGCTGTTTTTT
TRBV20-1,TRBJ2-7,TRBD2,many,CSAAGTSGRYEQYF,TGCAGTGCTGCTGGGACTAGCGGGAGGTACGAGCAGTACTTC
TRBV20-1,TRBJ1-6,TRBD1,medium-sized,CSATGQEYSPLHF,TGCAGTGCTACGGGACAGGAATATTCACCCCTCCACTTT
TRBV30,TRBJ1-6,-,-,CAWSARTVYSPLHF,TGTGCCTGGAGTGCTCGGACAGTATATTCACCCCTCCACTTT
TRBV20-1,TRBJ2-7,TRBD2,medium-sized,CSAMSGGAYEQYF,TGCAGTGCTATGTCGGGGGGGGCCTACGAGCAGTACTTC
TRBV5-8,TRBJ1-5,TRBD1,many,CASSVGQSSRGNQPQHF,TGTGCCAGCAGCGTGGGACAGTCCTCCCGGGGCAATCAGCCCCAGCATTTT
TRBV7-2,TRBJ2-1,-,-,CASSFFTGNEQFF,TGTGCCAGCAGCTTTTTTACAGGCAATGAGCAGTTCTTC
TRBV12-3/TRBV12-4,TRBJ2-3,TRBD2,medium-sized,CASSFSGGPTDTQYF,TGTGCCAGCAGTTTTAGCGGGGGGCCCACAGATACGCAGTATTTT
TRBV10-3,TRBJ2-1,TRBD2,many,CAISRLAGGRANEQFF,TGTGCCATCAGTCGACTAGCGGGAGGGCGTGCCAATGAGCAGTTCTTC
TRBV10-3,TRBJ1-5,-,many,CAISESTFSDNQPQHF,TGTGCCATCAGTGAGTCGACGTTCAGTGACAATCAGCCCCAGCATTTT
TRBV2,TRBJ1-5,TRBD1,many,CASSGQGTGQPQHF,TGTGCCAGCAGCGGACAGGGTACGGGTCAGCCCCAGCATTTT
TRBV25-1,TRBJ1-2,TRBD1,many,CASSITGEGDGYTF,TGTGCCAGCAGCATTACAGGGGAGGGGGATGGCTACACCTTC
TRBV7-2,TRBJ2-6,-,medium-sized,CASSLVQGSGANVLTF,TGTGCCAGCAGCTTAGTGCAGGGTTCCGGGGCCAACGTCCTGACTTTC
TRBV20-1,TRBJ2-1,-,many,CSARGRGSGHEQFF,TGCAGTGCTAGAGGAAGGGGGAGCGGGCATGAGCAGTTCTTC
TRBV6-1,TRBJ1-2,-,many,CASSETPLSQGIYGYTF,TGTGCCAGCAGTGAAACCCCATTGTCACAGGGAATCTATGGCTACACCTTC
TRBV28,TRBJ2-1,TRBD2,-,CASRPGLAGGSYNEQFF,TGTGCCAGCAGGCCCGGACTAGCGGGAGGGTCCTACAATGAGCAGTTCTTC
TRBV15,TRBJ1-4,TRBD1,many,CATSRMGGTGHEKLFF,TGTGCCACCAGCAGAATGGGAGGGACAGGGCATGAAAAACTGTTTTTT
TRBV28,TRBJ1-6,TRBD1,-,CANSPGQGGSPLHF,TGTGCCAACAGCCCGGGACAGGGGGGTTCACCCCTCCACTTT
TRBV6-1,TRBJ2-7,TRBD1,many,CASSEAGTGGYEQYF,TGTGCCAGCAGTGAAGCGGGGACAGGGGGCTACGAGCAGTACTTC
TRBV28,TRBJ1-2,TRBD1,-,CASRPDREPYVGTF,TGTGCCAGCAGACCAGACAGGGAACCCTATGTGGGGACCTTC
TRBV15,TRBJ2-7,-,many,CATKQGGTYEQYF,TGTGCCACGAAACAGGGGGGGACCTACGAGCAGTACTTC
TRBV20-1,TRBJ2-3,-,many,CSASVVGGGGDTQYF,TGCAGTGCTAGTGTTGTTGGCGGAGGCGGGGATACGCAGTATTTT
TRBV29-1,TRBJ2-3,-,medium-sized,CSVSPLAGTDTQYF,TGCAGCGTTTCACCCTTAGCGGGCACAGATACGCAGTATTTT
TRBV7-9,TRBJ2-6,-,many,CASSPMGSSGANVLTF,TGTGCCAGCAGCCCTATGGGGAGCTCTGGGGCCAACGTCCTGACTTTC
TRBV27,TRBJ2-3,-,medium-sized,CASSRQGTDTQYF,TGTGCCAGCAGCAGACAGGGCACAGATACGCAGTATTTT
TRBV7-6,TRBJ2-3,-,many,CASSLGVSGTDTQYF,TGTGCCAGCAGCTTAGGGGTTAGCGGAACAGATACGCAGTATTTT
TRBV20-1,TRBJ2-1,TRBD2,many,CSARSPTSDYNEQFF,TGCAGTGCTAGAAGCCCGACTAGCGACTACAATGAGCAGTTCTTC
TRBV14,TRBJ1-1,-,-,CASSQDRTEAFF,TGTGCCAGCAGCCAAGATCGCACTGAAGCTTTCTTT
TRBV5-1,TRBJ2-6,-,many,CASRDSGANVLTF,TGCGCCAGCAGGGACTCTGGGGCCAACGTCCTGACTTTC
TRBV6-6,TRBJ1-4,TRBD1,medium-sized,CASSSQGVKNEKLFF,TGTGCCAGCAGTTCCCAGGGGGTTAAGAATGAAAAACTGTTTTTT
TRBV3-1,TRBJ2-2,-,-,CASSPDRENTGELFF,TGTGCCAGCAGTCCCGACCGGGAGAACACCGGGGAGCTGTTTTTT
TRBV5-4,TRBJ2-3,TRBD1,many,CASSRDTGGSGDTQYF,TGTGCCAGCAGCCGCGACACAGGGGGCAGTGGAGATACGCAGTATTTT
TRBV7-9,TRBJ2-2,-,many,CASSLDSTGELFF,TGTGCCAGCAGCTTAGACTCCACCGGGGAGCTGTTTTTT
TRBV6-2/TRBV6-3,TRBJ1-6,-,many,CASSPYSRNSPLHF,TGTGCCAGCAGTCCCTACAGCCGGAATTCACCCCTCCACTTT
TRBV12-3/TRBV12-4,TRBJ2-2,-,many,CASSLREAGATTGELFF,TGTGCCAGCAGTTTAAGAGAGGCGGGGGCGACCACCGGGGAGCTGTTTTTT
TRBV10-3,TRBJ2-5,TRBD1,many,CAISRTGVKTQYF,TGTGCCATCAGCCGGACAGGGGTAAAGACCCAGTACTTC
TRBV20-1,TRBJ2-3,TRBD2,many,CSARPPSGRASWTDTQYF,TGCAGTGCTAGGCCCCCTAGCGGGAGGGCCTCATGGACAGATACGCAGTATTTT
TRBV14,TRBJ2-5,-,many,CASSQDLVKTQYF,TGTGCCAGCAGCCAAGATCTGGTAAAGACCCAGTACTTC
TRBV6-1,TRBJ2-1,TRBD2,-,CASSRGLASDEQFF,TGTGCCAGCAGTAGGGGACTAGCGTCTGATGAGCAGTTCTTC
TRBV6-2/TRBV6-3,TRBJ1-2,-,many,CASGRYGYTF,TGTGCCAGCGGGCGGTATGGCTACACCTTC
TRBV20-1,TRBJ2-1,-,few,CSASRDIDNEQFF,TGCAGTGCTAGCCGGGACATCGACAATGAGCAGTTCTTC
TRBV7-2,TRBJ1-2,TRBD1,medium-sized,CASSPSGQDYGYTF,TGTGCCAGCAGCCCCTCAGGACAGGACTATGGCTACACCTTC
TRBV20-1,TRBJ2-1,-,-,CSARYWRDYNEQFF,TGCAGTGCTAGATATTGGCGGGACTACAATGAGCAGTTCTTC
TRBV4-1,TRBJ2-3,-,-,CASSPTGTDTQYF,TGCGCCAGCAGCCCAACCGGGACAGATACGCAGTATTTT
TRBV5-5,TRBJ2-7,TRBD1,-,CASSSPGTGLVYEQYF,TGTGCCAGCAGCTCGCCCGGGACAGGGCTTGTCTACGAGCAGTACTTC
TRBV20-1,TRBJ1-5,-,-,CSARGITSNQPQHF,TGCAGTGCTAGAGGCATAACTAGCAATCAGCCCCAGCATTTT
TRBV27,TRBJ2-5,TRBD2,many,CASGEGLAGLQETQYF,TGTGCCAGCGGGGAAGGACTAGCGGGCTTGCAAGAGACCCAGTACTTC
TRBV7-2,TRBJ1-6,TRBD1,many,CASSHRDRGPNSPLHF,TGTGCCAGCAGCCACCGGGACAGGGGGCCCAATTCACCCCTCCACTTT